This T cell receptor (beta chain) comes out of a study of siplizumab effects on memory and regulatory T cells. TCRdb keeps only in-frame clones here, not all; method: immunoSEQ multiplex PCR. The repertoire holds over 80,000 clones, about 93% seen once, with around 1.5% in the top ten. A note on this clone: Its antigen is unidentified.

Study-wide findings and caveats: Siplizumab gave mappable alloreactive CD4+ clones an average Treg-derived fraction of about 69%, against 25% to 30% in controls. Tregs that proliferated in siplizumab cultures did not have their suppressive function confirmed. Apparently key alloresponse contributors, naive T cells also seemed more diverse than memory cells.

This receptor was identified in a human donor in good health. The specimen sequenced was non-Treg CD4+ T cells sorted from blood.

DNA of the CDR3: TGTGCCAGCAGTTCACGGGACCTCCAGCCCCAGCATTTT. Encoded protein: CASSSRDLQPQHF. The rearrangement joins TRBV27 to TRBJ1-5; D is perhaps TRBD1 (5 bases). This CDR3 spans 13 amino acids. Germline values: CDR1 MNHEY, CDR2 SMNVEV (reference sequence). V was pared by 4 bases and J by 7 bases, with 11 bases between.